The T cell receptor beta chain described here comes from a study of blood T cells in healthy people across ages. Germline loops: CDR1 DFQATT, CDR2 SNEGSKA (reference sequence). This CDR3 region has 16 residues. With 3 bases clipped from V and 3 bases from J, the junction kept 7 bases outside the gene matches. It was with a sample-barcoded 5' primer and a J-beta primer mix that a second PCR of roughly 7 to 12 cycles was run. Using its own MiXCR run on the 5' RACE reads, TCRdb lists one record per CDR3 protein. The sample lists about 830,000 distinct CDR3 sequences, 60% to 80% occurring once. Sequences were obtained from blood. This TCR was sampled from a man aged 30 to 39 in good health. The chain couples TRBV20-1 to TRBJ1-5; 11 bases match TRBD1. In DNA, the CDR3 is TGCAGTGCTAGGATTGGGACAGGGGGACCCAATCAGCCCCAGCATTTT. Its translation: CSARIGTGGPNQPQHF.